This T cell receptor (beta chain) was retrieved from a study of CD8 T cells in ankylosing spondylitis. Generation of TCR beta libraries employed quantitative 5'-RACE incorporating molecular barcodes. In TCRdb, the 5' RACE reads were re-called with MiXCR into one record per CDR3 protein. The sample shows 670,000 or so distinct CDR3 sequences, around 19% of them seen only once. V dropped 2 bases and J dropped 6 bases, with 20 bases sitting between them. This CDR3 region has 17 residues. Germline CDR1 MNHEY, CDR2 SVGAGI. Overall study results and limits: Previously reported in reactive arthritis synovial fluid and blood were some of the motif variants. CD8+ cells made up the disease-linked clones, which were relatively rare in peripheral blood. Disease-linked clones reportedly showed significant enrichment in matched ankylosing spondylitis synovial fluid. Apparently characteristic of ankylosing spondylitis blood was a TCR beta motif (under ten highly homologous variants).

There are many counts of this clonotype. The antigen remains unidentified. The sample taken for sequencing was blood, either unsorted or a sorted T cell fraction (not recorded which). The chain is built from TRBV6-5 and TRBJ2-1, with a weak D call TRBD2 (5 bases). The receptor comes from a male donor with ankylosing spondylitis. Here the CDR3 DNA reads TGTGCCAGCAGTTACCGGGCGGGTAGCAACAGTTTCAATGAGCAGTTCTTC. This gives the protein CASSYRAGSNSFNEQFF.